This T cell receptor (beta chain) was sequenced during a study of blood T cell repertoires in COVID-19. Turning to the study itself: Both acute and convalescent COVID-19 samples were obtained from the United States, Italy and Spain.

Here immunoSEQ multiplex PCR was the method, and the copy in TCRdb shows in-frame clones only, minus some. Here the sample spans some 200,000 clones, about 88% being singletons. This sequence originates from a woman under 30 who had recovered from COVID-19. Source material: PBMCs or T cells enriched from blood (not recorded which).

The CDR3 sequence: CASSLESSGTWNEQFF. The CDR3 coding sequence is TGCGCCAGCAGCTTGGAGTCTAGCGGGACATGGAATGAGCAGTTCTTC. This chain joins TRBV5-1 and TRBJ2-1; 9 bases align to TRBD2. CDR3 size: 16 residues. After removal of 0 bases from V and 7 bases from J, the junction contained 8 bases not matched to a gene. Germline-derived CDR1 and CDR2 are SGHRS and YFSETQ.